This T cell receptor beta chain was recovered during a study of neurological immune-mediated disorders. The cDNA came from 5'RACE with 10-nucleotide random UMIs. A single record per CDR3 protein comes from TCRdb applying MiXCR to the 5' RACE reads. Of 84,000 or so distinct CDR3 sequences in the sample, around 4.5% are singletons; the top ten hold roughly 5.6%. As to time point: longitudinal time-point 3. Study-level results: The multiple sclerosis repertoire cluster was not associated with any clinical or MRI feature.

Worth noting for this clonotype: What it binds is unknown.

Germline V CDR1 and CDR2: LNHDA, SQIVND (reference sequence). This CDR3 is built from 14 residues. Deletions cut 9 bases from V and 1 base from J, with 15 bases between. The origin of this receptor is a woman in her sixties or seventies with multiple sclerosis. This sequence joins TRBV19 and TRBJ1-1; D is unresolved. The sequencing input was PBMCs. CDR3 region: CASRTGQSNTEAFF. DNA of the CDR3: TGTGCCAGCAGGACGGGCCAGTCGAACACTGAAGCTTTCTTT.